A selection of T cell receptor beta chains follows, all from one sample in a study of beta chain features in type 1 diabetes. Assay: immunoSEQ multiplex PCR; the TCRdb copy retains only in-frame clones and omits some. The table has 250,000 to 300,000 clones, 8% seen once. Sample: central memory CD4+ T cells from blood. These receptors were collected from a woman in her late teens or twenties in good health. The CDR3 runs from the conserved cysteine through the conserved F or W. The D gene is left open where the match is weak.

V: TRBV16
D: .
CDR3: CASSQSMGAVTSPLHF

V: TRBV18
D: TRBD2
CDR3: CASSRTSGGLSYEQYF

V: TRBV7-2
D: TRBD2
CDR3: CASSSARRSSGARETQYF

V: TRBV29-1
D: .
CDR3: CSVGRTTYEQYF

V: TRBV7-9
D: .
CDR3: CASSLSPGIYEQYF

V: TRBV10-2
D: TRBD1
CDR3: CASCGTGTHEQYF

V: TRBV5-1
D: TRBD2
CDR3: CASSLDGTSYEQYF

V: TRBV10-3
D: .
CDR3: CAISGRDNQPQHF

V: TRBV5-1
D: .
CDR3: CASSSGGNYGYTF

V: TRBV19
D: TRBD2
CDR3: CASSYILAHEETQYF

V: TRBV2
D: .
CDR3: CASSENFFQYF

V: TRBV20-1
D: .
CDR3: CSALPKNIQYF

V: TRBV15
D: .
CDR3: CATSPDSNYGYTF

V: TRBV29-1
D: .
CDR3: CSVEDRGSNSNYGYTF

V: TRBV5-1
D: .
CDR3: CASTLEGGGETQYF

V: TRBV4-2
D: .
CDR3: CASRPQLVSGNQETQYF

V: TRBV6-1
D: .
CDR3: CASSEYQETQYF

V: TRBV15
D: .
CDR3: CATSRDKVDTYGYTF

V: TRBV28
D: .
CDR3: CASSIPGTLSYNEQFF

V: TRBV10-3
D: .
CDR3: CAISESADPTDTQYF

V: TRBV9
D: .
CDR3: CASSVGFQDEQFF

V: TRBV29-1
D: TRBD2
CDR3: CSGGVETQYF

V: TRBV30
D: .
CDR3: CAWSQLANEQFF

V: TRBV5-1
D: .
CDR3: CASSYGQTRFRSYEQYF

V: TRBV6-5
D: .
CDR3: CASSLGGPRETQYF

V: TRBV20-1
D: .
CDR3: CSAAQEETQYF

V: TRBV7-9
D: .
CDR3: CASSFTGTEAFF

V: TRBV25-1
D: TRBD2
CDR3: CASSAPGLADRGTQYF

V: TRBV7-9
D: TRBD2
CDR3: CASSTTSGSEPGELFF

V: TRBV7-2
D: .
CDR3: CASSTGPTDTQYF

V: TRBV7-2
D: .
CDR3: CASSAPWDTQYF

V: TRBV2
D: .
CDR3: CASSVFEVGELFF

V: TRBV4-2
D: .
CDR3: CASSQDPGSGEQFF

V: TRBV7-2
D: .
CDR3: CASSLGASYEQYF

V: TRBV28
D: .
CDR3: CASLRDSGRETQYF

V: TRBV11-2
D: .
CDR3: CASSRSTGELFF

V: TRBV6-5
D: .
CDR3: CASSYSWEDTQYF